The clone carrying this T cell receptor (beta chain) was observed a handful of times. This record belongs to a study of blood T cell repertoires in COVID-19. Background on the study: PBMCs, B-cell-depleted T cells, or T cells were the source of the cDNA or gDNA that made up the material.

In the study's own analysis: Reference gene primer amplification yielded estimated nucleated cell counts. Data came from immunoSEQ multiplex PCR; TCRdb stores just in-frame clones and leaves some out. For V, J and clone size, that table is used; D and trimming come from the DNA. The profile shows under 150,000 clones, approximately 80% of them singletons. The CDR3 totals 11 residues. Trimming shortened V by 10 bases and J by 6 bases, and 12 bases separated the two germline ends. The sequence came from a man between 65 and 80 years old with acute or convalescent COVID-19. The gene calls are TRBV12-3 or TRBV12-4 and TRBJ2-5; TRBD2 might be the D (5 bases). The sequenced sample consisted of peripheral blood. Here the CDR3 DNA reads TGTGCCACGTCGAGGGAACAGACCCAGTACTTC. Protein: CATSREQTQYF.